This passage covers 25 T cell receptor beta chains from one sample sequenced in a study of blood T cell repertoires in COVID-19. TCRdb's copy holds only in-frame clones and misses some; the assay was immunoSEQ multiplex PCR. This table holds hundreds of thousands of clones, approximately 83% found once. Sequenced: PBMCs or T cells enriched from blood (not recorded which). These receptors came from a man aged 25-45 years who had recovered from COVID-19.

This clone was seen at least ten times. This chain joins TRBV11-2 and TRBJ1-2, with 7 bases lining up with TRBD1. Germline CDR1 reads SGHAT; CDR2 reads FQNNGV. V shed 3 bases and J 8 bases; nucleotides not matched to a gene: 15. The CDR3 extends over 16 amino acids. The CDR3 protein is CASSLLGGQLNRGYTF. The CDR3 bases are TGTGCCAGCAGCTTGCTGGGGGGACAGTTAAATAGAGGCTACACCTTC.

CDR3 protein: CASSYPGGDADTEAFF. CDR3 nucleotides: TGTGCCAGCAGCTATCCCGGGGGGGATGCGGACACTGAAGCTTTCTTT. The V and J genes are TRBV7-9 and TRBJ1-1; weak D call: TRBD1 (5 bases). This CDR3 comprises 16 residues. Germline V gene data show CDR1 as SEHNR and CDR2 as FQNEAQ (reference sequence). V lost 4 bases to trimming and J lost 3 bases, with 18 bases between them.

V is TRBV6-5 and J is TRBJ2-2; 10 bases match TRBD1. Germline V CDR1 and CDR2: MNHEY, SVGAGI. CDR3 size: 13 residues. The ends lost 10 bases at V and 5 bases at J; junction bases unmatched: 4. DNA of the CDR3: TGTGCCAACCGACAGGGGGCTACCGGGGAGCTGTTTTTT. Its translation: CANRQGATGELFF.

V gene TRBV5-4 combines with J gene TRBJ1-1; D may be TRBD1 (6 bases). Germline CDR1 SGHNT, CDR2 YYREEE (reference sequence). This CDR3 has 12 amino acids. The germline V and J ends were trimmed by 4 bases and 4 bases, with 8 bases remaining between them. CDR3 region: CASSRDTTEAFF. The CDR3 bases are TGTGCCAGCAGCCGGGACACCACTGAAGCTTTCTTT.

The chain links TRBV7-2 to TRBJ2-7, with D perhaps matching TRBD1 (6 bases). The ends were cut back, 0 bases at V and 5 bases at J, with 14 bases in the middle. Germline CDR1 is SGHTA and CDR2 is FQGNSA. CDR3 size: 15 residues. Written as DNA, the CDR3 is TGTGCCAGCAGCTTAGCGGGTAGGGGGATGGACGAGCAGTACTTC. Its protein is CASSLAGRGMDEQYF. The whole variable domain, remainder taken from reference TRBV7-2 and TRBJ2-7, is GAGVSQSPSNKVTEKGKDVELRCDPISGHTALYWYRQSLGQGLEFLIYFQGNSAPDKSGLPSDRFSAERTGGSVSTLTIQRTQQEDSAVYLCASSLAGRGMDEQYFGPGTRLTVT.

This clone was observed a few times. DNA of the CDR3: TGTGCCAGCAGCTTAAACCCGGACCCCTTGGATGTTCATAGGGGGTACCGGTACAATGAGCAGTTCTTC. Translation: CASSLNPDPLDVHRGYRYNEQFF. J is TRBJ2-1 and V is TRBV7-3; a possible D gene is TRBD1 (6 bases). The CDR3 loop spans 23 amino acids. Germline V CDR1 and CDR2: SGHTA, FQGTGA. V lost 1 base and J 4 bases, leaving 35 bases between the germline ends.

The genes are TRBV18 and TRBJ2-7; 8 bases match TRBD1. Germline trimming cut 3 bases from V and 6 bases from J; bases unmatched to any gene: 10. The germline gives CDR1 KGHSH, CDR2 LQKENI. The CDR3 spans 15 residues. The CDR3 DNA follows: TGTGCCAGCTCACCGAGACGAGGACAGGGCGTCGAGCAGTACTTC. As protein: CASSPRRGQGVEQYF.

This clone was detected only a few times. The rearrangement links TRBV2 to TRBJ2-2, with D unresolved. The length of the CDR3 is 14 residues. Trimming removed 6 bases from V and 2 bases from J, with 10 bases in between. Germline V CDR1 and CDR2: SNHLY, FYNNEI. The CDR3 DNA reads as TGTGCCAGCAGGGTTCGGTCTAACACCGGGGAGCTGTTTTTT. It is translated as CASRVRSNTGELFF.

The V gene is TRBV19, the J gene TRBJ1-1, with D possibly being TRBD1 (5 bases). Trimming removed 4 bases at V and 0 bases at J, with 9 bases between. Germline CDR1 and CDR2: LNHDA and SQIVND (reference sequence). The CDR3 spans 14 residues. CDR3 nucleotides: TGTGCCAGTAGTAGCGGGGGGATGAACACTGAAGCTTTCTTT. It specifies CASSSGGMNTEAFF. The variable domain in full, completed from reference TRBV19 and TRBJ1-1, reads DGGITQSPKYLFRKEGQNVTLSCEQNLNHDAMYWYRQDPGQGLRLIYYSQIVNDFQKGDIAEGYSVSREKKESFPLTVTSAQKNPTAFYLCASSSGGMNTEAFFGQGTRLTVV.

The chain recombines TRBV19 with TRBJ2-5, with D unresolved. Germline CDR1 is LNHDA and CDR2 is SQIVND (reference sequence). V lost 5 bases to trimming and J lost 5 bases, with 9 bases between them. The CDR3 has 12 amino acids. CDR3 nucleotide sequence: TGTGCCAGTAGTTTCAGAGGCGAGACCCAGTACTTC. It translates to CASSFRGETQYF.

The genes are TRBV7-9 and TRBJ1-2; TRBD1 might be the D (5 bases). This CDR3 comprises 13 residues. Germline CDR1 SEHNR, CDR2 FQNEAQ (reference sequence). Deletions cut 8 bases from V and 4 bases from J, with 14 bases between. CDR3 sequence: CASGAGSSYGYTF. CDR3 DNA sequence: TGTGCCAGCGGAGCAGGGTCGAGCTATGGCTACACCTTC.

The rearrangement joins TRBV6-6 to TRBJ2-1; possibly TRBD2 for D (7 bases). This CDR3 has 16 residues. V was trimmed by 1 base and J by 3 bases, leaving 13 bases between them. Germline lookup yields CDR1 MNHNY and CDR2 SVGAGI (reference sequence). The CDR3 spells CASSYLEGGFYNEQFF. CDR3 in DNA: TGTGCCAGCAGTTACTTGGAGGGGGGGTTCTACAATGAGCAGTTCTTC.

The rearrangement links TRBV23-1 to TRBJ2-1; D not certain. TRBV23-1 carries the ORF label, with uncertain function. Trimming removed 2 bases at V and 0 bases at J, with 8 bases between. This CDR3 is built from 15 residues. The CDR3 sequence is CASSQGGSSYNEQFF. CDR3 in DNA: TGCGCCAGCAGTCAAGGCGGCAGCTCCTACAATGAGCAGTTCTTC.

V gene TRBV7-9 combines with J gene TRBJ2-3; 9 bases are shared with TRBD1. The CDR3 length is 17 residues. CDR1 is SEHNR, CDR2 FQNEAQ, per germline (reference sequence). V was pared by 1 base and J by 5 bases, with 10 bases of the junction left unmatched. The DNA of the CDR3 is TGTGCCAGCAGCTTAGAGGTGTCGGGACAGGGATTAGATACGCAGTATTTT. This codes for CASSLEVSGQGLDTQYF.

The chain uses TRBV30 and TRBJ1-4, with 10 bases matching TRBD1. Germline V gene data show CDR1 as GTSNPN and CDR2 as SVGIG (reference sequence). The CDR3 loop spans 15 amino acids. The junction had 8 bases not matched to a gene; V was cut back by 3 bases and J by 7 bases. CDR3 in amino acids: CAWRAGTGVFEKLFF. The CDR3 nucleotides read TGTGCCTGGAGAGCCGGGACAGGGGTTTTTGAAAAACTGTTTTTT.

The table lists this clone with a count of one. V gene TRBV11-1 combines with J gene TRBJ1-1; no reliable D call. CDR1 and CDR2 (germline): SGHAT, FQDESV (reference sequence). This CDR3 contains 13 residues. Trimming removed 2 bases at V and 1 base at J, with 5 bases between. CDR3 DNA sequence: TGTGCCAGCAGCTTATATAGGAACACTGAAGCTTTCTTT. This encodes CASSLYRNTEAFF.

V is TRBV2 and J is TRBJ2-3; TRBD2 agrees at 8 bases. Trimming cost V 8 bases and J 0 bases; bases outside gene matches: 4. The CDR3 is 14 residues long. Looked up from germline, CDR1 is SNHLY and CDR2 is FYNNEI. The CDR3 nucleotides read TGTGCCAGCTCCGGGGGGGCCAGCACAGATACGCAGTATTTT. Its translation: CASSGGASTDTQYF.

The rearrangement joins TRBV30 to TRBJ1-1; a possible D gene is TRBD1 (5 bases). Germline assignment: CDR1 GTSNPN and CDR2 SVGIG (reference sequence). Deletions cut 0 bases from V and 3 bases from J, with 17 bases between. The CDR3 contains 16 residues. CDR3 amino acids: CAWSVRLGGRDTEAFF. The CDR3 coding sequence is TGTGCCTGGAGTGTACGGCTCGGGGGGAGGGACACTGAAGCTTTCTTT.

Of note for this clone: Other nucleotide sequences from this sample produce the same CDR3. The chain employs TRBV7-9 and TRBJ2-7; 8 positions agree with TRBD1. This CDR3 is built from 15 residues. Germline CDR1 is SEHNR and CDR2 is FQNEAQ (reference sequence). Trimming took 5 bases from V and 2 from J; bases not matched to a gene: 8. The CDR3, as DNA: TGTGCCAGCAGCCCCAGGGGGCAGGGGACCTACGAGCAGTACTTC. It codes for CASSPRGQGTYEQYF.

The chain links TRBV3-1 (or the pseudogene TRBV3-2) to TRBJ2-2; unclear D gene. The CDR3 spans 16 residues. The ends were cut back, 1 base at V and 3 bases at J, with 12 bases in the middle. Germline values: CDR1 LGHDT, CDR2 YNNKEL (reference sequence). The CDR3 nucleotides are TGTGCCAGCAGCCAAGTACAAGTTGCCGACACCGGGGAGCTGTTTTTT. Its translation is CASSQVQVADTGELFF.

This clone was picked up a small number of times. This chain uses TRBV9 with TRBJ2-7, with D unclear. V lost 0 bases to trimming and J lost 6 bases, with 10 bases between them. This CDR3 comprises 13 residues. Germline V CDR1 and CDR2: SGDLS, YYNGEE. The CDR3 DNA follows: TGTGCCAGCAGCGTAGCTACAGTTGGCGAGCAGTACTTC. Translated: CASSVATVGEQYF.

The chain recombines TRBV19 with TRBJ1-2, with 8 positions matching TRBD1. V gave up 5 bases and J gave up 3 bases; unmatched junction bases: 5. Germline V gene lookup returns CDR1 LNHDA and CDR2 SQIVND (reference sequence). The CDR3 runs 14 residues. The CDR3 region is CASSSQGAHYGYTF. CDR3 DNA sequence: TGTGCCAGTAGTTCGCAGGGGGCGCACTATGGCTACACCTTC.

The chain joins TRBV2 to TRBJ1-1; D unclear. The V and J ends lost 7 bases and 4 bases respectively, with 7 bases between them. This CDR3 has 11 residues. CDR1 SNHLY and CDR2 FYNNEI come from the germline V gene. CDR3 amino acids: CASISGTEAFF. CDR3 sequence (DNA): TGTGCCAGCATCAGCGGCACTGAAGCTTTCTTT.

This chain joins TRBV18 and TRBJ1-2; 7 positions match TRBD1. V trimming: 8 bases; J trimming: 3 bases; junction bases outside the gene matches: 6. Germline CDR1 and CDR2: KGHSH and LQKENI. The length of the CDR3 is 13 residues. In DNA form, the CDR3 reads TGTGCCAGCCTGGGGGACAGCGACTATGGCTACACCTTC. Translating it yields CASLGDSDYGYTF.

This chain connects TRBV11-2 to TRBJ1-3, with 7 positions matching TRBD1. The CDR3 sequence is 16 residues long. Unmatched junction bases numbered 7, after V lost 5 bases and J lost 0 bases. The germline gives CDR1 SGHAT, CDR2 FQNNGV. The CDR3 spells CASSPRDRSSGNTIYF. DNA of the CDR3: TGTGCCAGCAGCCCGCGGGACAGAAGCTCTGGAAACACCATATATTTT. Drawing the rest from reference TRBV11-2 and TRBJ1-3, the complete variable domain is EAGVAQSPRYKIIEKRQSVAFWCNPISGHATLYWYQQILGQGPKLLIQFQNNGVVDDSQLPKDRFSAERLKGVDSTLKIQPAKLEDSAVYLCASSPRDRSSGNTIYFGEGSWLTVV.